This section outlines one TCR beta chain sequence together with its context. Its specificity is unknown. The data stem from a study of cytomegalovirus exposure and HLA in healthy donors. PCR used 60 Vbeta primers and 13 Jbeta primers. Data came from immunoSEQ multiplex PCR; TCRdb stores just in-frame clones and leaves some out. This table holds 140,000 to 150,000 clones, approximately 80% found once. Findings of the study overall: Later, TCR association rates were found to vary by HLA locus, highest for DRB1 and lowest for HLA-C.

This CDR3 is 13 amino acids long. V gave up 4 bases and J gave up 6 bases, with 13 bases separating them. CDR1 is SEHNR, CDR2 FQNEAQ, per germline (reference sequence). The genes are TRBV7-9 and TRBJ2-7, with D possibly matching TRBD1 (6 bases). This sequence originates from a male donor in good health and CMV-seronegative. Specimen: PBMCs. The CDR3 DNA is TGTGCCAGCAGCTCGACAGGCCCAGGCGAGCAGTACTTC. Protein product: CASSSTGPGEQYF.